This T cell receptor (beta chain) was sequenced for a study of identical twins. Study-wide results and limits: It was possible that invariant MAIT and iNKT cells partly confounded the zero-insertion analyses.

Regarding this clonotype: Its specificity is unknown.

cDNA carried unique molecular identifiers, and a universal primer site was added by template switching. TCRdb re-analysed the 5' RACE reads in MiXCR, keeping a single row per CDR3 protein. The sample carries about 240,000 distinct CDR3 sequences, about 13% recorded once. This sample also belongs to another study, concerning yellow fever vaccine responses in identical twins.

The sample consisted of memory (CD45RO+) T cells sorted from blood. This receptor was obtained from a woman under 30 in good health.

The CDR3 coding sequence is TGTGCAAGTCGCTTAACGCGGGAGGCCTACAATGAGCAGTTCTTC. As protein: CASRLTREAYNEQFF. The chain employs TRBV12-2 and TRBJ2-1; TRBD2, as called in the table, went unchecked against the DNA. TRBV12-2 is flagged as a pseudogene. CDR3 length equals 15 residues.